The entry below gives a single TCR beta chain sequence along with its context. Its antigen is undetermined. This sample is drawn from a study of cytomegalovirus exposure and HLA in healthy donors. For the study at large: Clustering assigned 70% to 85% of the approximately 390 genotyped donors to the Caucasian-associated ancestry cluster.

PCR was performed using 60 Vbeta and 13 Jbeta primers. Sequenced by immunoSEQ multiplex PCR; TCRdb stores in-frame clones only, minus some. The sample holds over 75,000 clones, roughly nine tenths seen once. This cohort consisted of healthy bone marrow donors. Study-level results: There were several of the most significant clusters that appeared linked to common viral pathogens in a later analysis. Sequencing likely caused a cluster of highly shared sequence variants.

The TCR sequence derives from a man aged 25 to 45 in good health and CMV-seropositive. Sequenced input: PBMCs.

The CDR3 DNA is TGCAGCGCCTTGACAGGGTGGGAAAAACTGTTTTTT. It codes for CSALTGWEKLFF. The V and J genes are TRBV29-1 and TRBJ1-4; TRBD1 matches at 7 bases. The CDR3 has 12 amino acids. CDR1 and CDR2 (germline): SQVTM, ANQGSEA. With V trimmed by 7 bases and J by 8 bases, 7 bases remained unmatched.